This TCR beta chain was recorded in a study of monozygotic twins with inflammatory bowel disease. Study-level points and caveats: Patient repertoire variability may have increased through differing immunosuppressive treatments. Resolution of different T cell subtypes was not achieved. Repertoire similarity did not differ between concordant and discordant twins, perhaps due to limited power. Healthy co-twins exceeded IBD patients in TCRbeta diversity as measured by inverse Simpson.

From the 5' RACE reads, TCRdb lists one entry per CDR3 protein and no DNA. Across 350,000 to 550,000 distinct CDR3 sequences, the top ten clones capture 2% to 3% of the sample. The CDR3 totals 13 residues. From germline, CDR1 is SQVTM and CDR2 ANQGSEA. Concerning this clonotype: What it recognizes is unknown.

The TCR comes from a human donor with ulcerative colitis or Crohn's disease, or a healthy co-twin of an affected twin (not recorded which). The sequenced sample consisted of blood. V is TRBV29-1 and J is TRBJ1-1; TCRdb lists TRBD1, though no DNA is available to test this call. The CDR3 protein is CSVAGQGVTEAFF.